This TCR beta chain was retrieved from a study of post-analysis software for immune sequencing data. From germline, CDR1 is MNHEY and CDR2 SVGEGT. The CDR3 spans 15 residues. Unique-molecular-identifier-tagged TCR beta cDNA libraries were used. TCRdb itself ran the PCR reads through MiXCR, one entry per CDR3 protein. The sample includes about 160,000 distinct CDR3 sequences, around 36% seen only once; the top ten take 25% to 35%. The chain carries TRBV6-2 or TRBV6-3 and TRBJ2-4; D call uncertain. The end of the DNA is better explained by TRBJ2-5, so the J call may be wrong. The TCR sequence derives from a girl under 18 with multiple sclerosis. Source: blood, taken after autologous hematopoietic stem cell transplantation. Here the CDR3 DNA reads TGTGCCAGCAGTCTCTTAATAGTGGCCCAAGAGACCCAGTACTTC. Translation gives CASSLLIVAQETQYF.